This TCR beta chain was recovered during a study of naive and memory T cell subsets. The beta constant-region primer was an equimolar mix of two oligonucleotides covering TRBC1 and TRBC2. Four rounds of PCR amplified the ligated cDNA using nested alpha and beta constant-region primers plus SP2. TCRdb redid the calling of the UMI-ligation and nested PCR reads with MiXCR, one entry per CDR3 protein. The profile shows over 100,000 distinct CDR3 sequences, 35% to 40% of them singletons. Study results and limitations: There was no ground truth to check naive and memory subset results.

Worth noting for this clonotype: The antigen is not known.

Trimming cost V 4 bases and J 8 bases; bases outside gene matches: 13. This CDR3 has 15 residues. Germline-derived CDR1 and CDR2 are MDHEN and SYDVKM. Material: central memory CD4+ T cells from blood. The chain couples TRBV28 to TRBJ1-1; 7 bases match TRBD1. The clonotype comes from a human donor in good health. The CDR3 protein is CASSSPPIGDSEAFF. The CDR3 DNA reads as TGTGCCAGCAGTTCCCCACCGATAGGGGACAGCGAAGCTTTCTTT.